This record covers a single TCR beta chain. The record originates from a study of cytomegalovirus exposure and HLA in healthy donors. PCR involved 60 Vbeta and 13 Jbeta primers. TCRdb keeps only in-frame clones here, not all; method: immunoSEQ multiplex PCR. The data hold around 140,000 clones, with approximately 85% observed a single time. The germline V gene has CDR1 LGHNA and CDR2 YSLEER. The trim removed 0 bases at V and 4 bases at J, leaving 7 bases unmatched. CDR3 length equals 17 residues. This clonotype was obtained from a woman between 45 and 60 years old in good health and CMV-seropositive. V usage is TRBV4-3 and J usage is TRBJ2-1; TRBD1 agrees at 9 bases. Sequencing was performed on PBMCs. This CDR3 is CASSQDDLGTGYNEQFF. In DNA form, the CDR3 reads TGCGCCAGCAGCCAAGATGATTTGGGGACAGGGTACAATGAGCAGTTCTTC.